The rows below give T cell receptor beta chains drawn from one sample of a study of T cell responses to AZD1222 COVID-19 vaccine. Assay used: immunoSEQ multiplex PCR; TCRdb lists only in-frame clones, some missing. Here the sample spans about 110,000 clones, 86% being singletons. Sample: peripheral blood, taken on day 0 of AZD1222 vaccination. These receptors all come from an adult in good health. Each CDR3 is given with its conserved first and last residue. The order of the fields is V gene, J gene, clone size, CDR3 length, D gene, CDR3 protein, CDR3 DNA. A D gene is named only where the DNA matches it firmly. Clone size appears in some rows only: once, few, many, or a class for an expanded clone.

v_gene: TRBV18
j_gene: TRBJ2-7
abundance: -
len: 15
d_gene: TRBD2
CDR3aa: CASSPRLAGDYEQYF
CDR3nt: TGTGCCAGCTCACCCCGCCTAGCGGGGGATTACGAGCAGTACTTC

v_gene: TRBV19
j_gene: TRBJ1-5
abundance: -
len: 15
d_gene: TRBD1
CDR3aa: CASSPTGDSNQPQHF
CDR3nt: TGTGCCAGTAGCCCTACAGGGGATAGCAATCAGCCCCAGCATTTT

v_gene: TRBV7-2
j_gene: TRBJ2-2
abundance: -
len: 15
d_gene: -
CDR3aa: CASSFQGGYTGELFF
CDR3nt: TGTGCCAGCAGCTTTCAGGGGGGGTACACCGGGGAGCTGTTTTTT

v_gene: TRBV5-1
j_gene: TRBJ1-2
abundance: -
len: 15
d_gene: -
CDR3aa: CASSLASGLVYGYTF
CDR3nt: TGCGCCAGCAGCTTGGCCTCGGGACTTGTCTATGGCTACACCTTC

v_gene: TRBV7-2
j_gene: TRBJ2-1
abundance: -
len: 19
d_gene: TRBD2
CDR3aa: CASRLRRLAGGTIGNEQFF
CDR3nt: TGTGCCAGCAGGCTTAGAAGACTAGCGGGGGGTACCATCGGCAATGAGCAGTTCTTC

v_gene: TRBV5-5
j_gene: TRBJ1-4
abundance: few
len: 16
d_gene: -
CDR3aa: CASSLNDRSTNEKLFF
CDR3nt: TGTGCCAGCAGCTTGAATGACAGATCAACTAATGAAAAACTGTTTTTT

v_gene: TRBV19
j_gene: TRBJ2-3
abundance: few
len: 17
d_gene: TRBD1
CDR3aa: CASSRRTGGSTTDTQYF
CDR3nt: TGTGCCAGTAGTAGAAGGACAGGGGGAAGCACCACAGATACGCAGTATTTT

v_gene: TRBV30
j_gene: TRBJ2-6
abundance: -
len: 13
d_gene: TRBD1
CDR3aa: CAWGTDGANVLTF
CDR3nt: TGTGCCTGGGGGACAGATGGGGCCAACGTCCTGACTTTC

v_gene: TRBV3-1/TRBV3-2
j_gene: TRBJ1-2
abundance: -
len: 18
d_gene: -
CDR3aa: CASSQEFYSRNTNYGYTF
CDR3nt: TGTGCCAGCAGCCAAGAATTTTACAGTAGAAACACTAACTATGGCTACACCTTC

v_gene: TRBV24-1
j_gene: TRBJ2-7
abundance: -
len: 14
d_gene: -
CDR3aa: CATSDPDVSYEQYF
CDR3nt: TGTGCCACCAGTGACCCCGATGTAAGCTACGAGCAGTACTTC

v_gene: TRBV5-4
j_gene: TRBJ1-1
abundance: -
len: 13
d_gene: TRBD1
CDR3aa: CASSAGQGNEAFF
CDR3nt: TGTGCCAGCAGCGCGGGACAGGGGAATGAAGCTTTCTTT

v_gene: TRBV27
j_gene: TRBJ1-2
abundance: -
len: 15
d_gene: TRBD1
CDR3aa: CASSPTGTGAYGYTF
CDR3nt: TGTGCCAGCAGCCCCACCGGGACAGGGGCCTATGGCTACACCTTC

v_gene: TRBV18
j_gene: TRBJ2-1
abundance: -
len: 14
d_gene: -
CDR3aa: CASSPRGVYNEQFF
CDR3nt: TGTGCCAGCTCACCACGGGGCGTCTACAATGAGCAGTTCTTC

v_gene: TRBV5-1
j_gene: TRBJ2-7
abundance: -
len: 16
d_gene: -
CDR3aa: CASRRWATDIVYEQYF
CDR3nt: TGCGCCAGCAGGAGATGGGCCACGGATATCGTCTACGAGCAGTACTTC

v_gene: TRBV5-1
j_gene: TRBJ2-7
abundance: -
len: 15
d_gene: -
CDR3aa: CASSGWTLTSYEQYF
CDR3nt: TGCGCCAGCAGCGGGTGGACACTGACTTCCTACGAGCAGTACTTC

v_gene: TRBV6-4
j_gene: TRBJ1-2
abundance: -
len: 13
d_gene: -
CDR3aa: CASKMGPEYGYTF
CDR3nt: TGTGCCAGTAAGATGGGGCCTGAATATGGCTACACCTTC

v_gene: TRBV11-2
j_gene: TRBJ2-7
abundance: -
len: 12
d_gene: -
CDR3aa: CASSVTGTRMYF
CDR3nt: TGTGCCAGCAGCGTAACCGGGACAAGGATGTACTTC

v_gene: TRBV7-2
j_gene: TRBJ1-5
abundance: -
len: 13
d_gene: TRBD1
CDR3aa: CASREGARQPQHF
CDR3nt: TGTGCCAGCAGAGAGGGGGCGAGGCAGCCCCAGCATTTT

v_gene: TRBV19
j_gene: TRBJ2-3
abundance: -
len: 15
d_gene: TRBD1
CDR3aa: CASSMTGADTDTQYF
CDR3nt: TGTGCCAGTAGTATGACAGGGGCCGACACAGATACGCAGTATTTT

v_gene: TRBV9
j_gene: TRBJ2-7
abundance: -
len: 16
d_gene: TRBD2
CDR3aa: CASSVAGTSGAYEQYF
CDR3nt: TGTGCCAGCAGCGTAGCCGGGACTAGCGGGGCCTACGAGCAGTACTTC

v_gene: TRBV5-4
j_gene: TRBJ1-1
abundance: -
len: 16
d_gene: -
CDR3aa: CASKGSIGGGNTEAFF
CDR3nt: TGTGCCAGCAAGGGGAGTATTGGGGGGGGAAACACTGAAGCTTTCTTT

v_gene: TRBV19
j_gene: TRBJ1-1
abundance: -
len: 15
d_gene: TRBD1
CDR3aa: CASSTEGTVNTEAFF
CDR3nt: TGTGCCAGTAGTACCGAGGGGACAGTTAACACTGAAGCTTTCTTT

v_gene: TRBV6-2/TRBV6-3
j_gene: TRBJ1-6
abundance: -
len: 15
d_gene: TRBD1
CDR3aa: CASSYADRDNSPLHF
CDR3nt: TGTGCCAGCAGTTACGCCGACAGGGATAATTCACCCCTCCACTTT

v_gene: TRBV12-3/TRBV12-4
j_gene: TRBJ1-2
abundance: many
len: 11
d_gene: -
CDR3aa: CASSSRTGYTF
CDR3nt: TGTGCCAGCAGTAGTCGGACCGGCTACACCTTC

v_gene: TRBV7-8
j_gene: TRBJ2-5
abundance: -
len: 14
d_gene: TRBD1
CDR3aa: CASNGQGAMEAQYF
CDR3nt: TGTGCCAGTAACGGGCAGGGGGCTATGGAGGCCCAGTACTTC

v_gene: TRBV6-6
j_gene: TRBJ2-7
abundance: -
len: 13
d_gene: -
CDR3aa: CASSYGQYYEQYF
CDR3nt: TGTGCCAGCAGTTACGGCCAATACTACGAGCAGTACTTC

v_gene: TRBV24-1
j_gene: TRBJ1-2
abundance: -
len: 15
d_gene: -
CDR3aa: CATSDFRTLNDGYTF
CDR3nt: TGTGCCACCAGTGATTTTCGGACCCTGAACGATGGCTACACCTTC

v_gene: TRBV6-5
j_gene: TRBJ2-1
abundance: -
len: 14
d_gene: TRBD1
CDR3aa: CAVRGDRWGYEQFF
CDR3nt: TGTGCCGTTAGAGGGGACAGATGGGGATATGAGCAGTTCTTC

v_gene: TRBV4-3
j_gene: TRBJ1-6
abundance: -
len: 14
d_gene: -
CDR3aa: CASSRGGAISPLHF
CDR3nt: TGCGCCAGCAGCCGAGGGGGGGCGATCTCACCCCTCCACTTT

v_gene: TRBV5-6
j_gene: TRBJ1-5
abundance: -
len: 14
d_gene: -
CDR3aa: CASSLGRAGQPQHF
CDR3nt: TGTGCCAGCAGCTTGGGAAGGGCCGGTCAGCCCCAGCATTTT